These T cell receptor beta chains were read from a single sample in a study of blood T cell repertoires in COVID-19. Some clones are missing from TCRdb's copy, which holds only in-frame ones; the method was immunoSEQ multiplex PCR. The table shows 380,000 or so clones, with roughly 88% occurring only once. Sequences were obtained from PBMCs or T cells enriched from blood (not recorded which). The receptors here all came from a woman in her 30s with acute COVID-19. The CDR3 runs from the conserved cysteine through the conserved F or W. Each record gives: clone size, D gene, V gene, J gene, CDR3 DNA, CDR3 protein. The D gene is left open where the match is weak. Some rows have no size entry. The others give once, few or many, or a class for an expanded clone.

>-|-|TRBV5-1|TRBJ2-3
TGCGCCAGCAGCTTTCAGGGGCCAGATACGCAGTATTTT
CASSFQGPDTQYF
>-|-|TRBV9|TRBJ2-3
TGTGCCAGCAGCCCACGTTCTGGGGGGGGGCTTAGAGATACGCAGTATTTT
CASSPRSGGGLRDTQYF
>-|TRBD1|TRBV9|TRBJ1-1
TGTGCCAGCAGTGACGGACAGGGCTTTAGCACTGAAGCTTTCTTT
CASSDGQGFSTEAFF
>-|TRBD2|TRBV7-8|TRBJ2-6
TGTGCCAGCAGCCAGAGGGGACTAGCGGGGGATATATTATTCTCTGGGGCCAACGTCCTGACTTTC
CASSQRGLAGDILFSGANVLTF
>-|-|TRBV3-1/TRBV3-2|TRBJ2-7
TGTGCCAGCAGCCAATCGACAGGCTTGATTTACGAGCAGTACTTC
CASSQSTGLIYEQYF
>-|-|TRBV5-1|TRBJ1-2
TGCGCCAGCAGCTTGGCAACAGGAGAGGATGGCTACACCTTC
CASSLATGEDGYTF
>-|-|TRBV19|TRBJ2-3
TGTGCCAGTAGACAGGAGCTATCCACAGATACGCAGTATTTT
CASRQELSTDTQYF
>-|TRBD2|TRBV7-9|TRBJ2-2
TGTGCCAGCAGCTTATCCGCACTAGCGGGGGGCCCCAAGGAGCTGTTTTTT
CASSLSALAGGPKELFF
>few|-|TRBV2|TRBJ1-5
TGTGCCAGCAGTGCTAATAGCAATCAGCCCCAGCATTTT
CASSANSNQPQHF
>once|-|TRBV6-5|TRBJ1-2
TGTGCCAGCAGTTACCATGGGGCGGAACGGGGCTACACCTTC
CASSYHGAERGYTF
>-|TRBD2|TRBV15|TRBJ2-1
TGTGCCACCAGCAGAGATCGCGGGGGGGCTTCCAACAATGAGCAGTTCTTC
CATSRDRGGASNNEQFF
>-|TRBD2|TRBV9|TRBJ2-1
TGTGCCAGCAGCGTAGGCACTAGCGGGGGAGTTGAGCAGTTCTTC
CASSVGTSGGVEQFF
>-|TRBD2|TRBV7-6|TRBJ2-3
TGTGCCAGCAGCCCTGGACTAGCGGGGACCTTAAGAGATACGCAGTATTTT
CASSPGLAGTLRDTQYF
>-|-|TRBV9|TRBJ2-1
TGTGCCAGCAGCAAACGCGCGATAAGCTCCTACAATGAGCAGTTCTTC
CASSKRAISSYNEQFF
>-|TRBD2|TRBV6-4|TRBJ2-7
TGTGCCAGCAGTGACTCGGGAGGGTACCTCTGGGGTGAGCAGTACTTC
CASSDSGGYLWGEQYF